This TCR beta chain came from a study of CD8 T cells in ankylosing spondylitis. This clonotype came up many times. Its antigen is still unknown. Whole-study findings and limits: Previously reported in reactive arthritis synovial fluid and blood were some of the motif variants. Typical of ankylosing spondylitis blood, it appeared, was a TCR beta motif of several highly homologous variants.

V lost 6 bases to trimming and J lost 0 bases, with 12 bases between them. The CDR3 loop spans 14 amino acids. CDR1 is DFQATT, CDR2 SNEGSKA, per germline (reference sequence). For TCR beta, libraries came from quantitative 5'-RACE with molecular barcodes. From the 5' RACE reads, TCRdb called clonotypes with MiXCR, one entry per CDR3 protein. The table lists 800,000 to 900,000 distinct CDR3 sequences, 12% of them singletons. The gene calls are TRBV20-1 and TRBJ1-5; D remains unclear. The sequenced sample was blood, either unsorted or a sorted T cell fraction (not recorded which). The clonotype was recovered from a male donor with ankylosing spondylitis. The CDR3 DNA reads TGCAGTGCCCCGGTAAGGACTAGCAATCAGCCCCAGCATTTT. Protein: CSAPVRTSNQPQHF.